This TCR beta chain was retrieved from a study of cytomegalovirus exposure and HLA in healthy donors. As for the study in general: Previous work identified roughly 110 million unique TCR beta sequences from around 200 million T cells. Among 350 to 500 genotyped donors, 65% to 90% fell in the Caucasian-associated ancestry cluster. General study findings and limits: Based on reports, TCR beta sequences accurately predicted HLA-A and HLA-B alleles for most subjects. Investigators reported approximately 170 TCR beta chains as tied to cytomegalovirus.

Regarding this clone: The target antigen is unknown.

This CDR3 has 15 residues. The germline gives CDR1 MNHEY, CDR2 SMNVEV (reference sequence). V dropped 3 bases and J dropped 5 bases, with 17 bases sitting between them. The PCR was carried out with 60 Vbeta primers and 13 Jbeta primers. The table came from immunoSEQ multiplex PCR; TCRdb's copy has only in-frame clones and leaves some out. This sample yields about 250,000 clones, of which under 90% are seen a single time; roughly 0.31% belongs to the top ten. Material for sequencing was PBMCs. The clonotype comes from a girl aged 2-9 years in good health and CMV-seronegative. The chain links TRBV27 to TRBJ2-7; weak D call: TRBD1 (6 bases). The CDR3 loop is CASSFDRIRFDEQYF. CDR3 nucleotides: TGTGCCAGCAGTTTTGACAGGATAAGGTTTGACGAGCAGTACTTC.